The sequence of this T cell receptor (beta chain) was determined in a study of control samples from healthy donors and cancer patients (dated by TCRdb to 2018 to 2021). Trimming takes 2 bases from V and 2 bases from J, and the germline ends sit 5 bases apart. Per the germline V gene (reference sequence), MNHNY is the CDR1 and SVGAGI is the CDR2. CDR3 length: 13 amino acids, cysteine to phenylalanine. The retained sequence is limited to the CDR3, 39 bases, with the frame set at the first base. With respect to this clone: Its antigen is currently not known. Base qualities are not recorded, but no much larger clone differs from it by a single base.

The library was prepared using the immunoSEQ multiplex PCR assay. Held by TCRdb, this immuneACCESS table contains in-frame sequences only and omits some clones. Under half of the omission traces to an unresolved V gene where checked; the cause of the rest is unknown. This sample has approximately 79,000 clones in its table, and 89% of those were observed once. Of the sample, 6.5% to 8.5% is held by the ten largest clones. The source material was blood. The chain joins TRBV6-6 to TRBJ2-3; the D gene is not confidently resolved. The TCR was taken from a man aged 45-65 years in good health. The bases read TGTGCCAGCAGTTACACCCACACAGATACGCAGTATTTT. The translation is CASSYTHTDTQYF.